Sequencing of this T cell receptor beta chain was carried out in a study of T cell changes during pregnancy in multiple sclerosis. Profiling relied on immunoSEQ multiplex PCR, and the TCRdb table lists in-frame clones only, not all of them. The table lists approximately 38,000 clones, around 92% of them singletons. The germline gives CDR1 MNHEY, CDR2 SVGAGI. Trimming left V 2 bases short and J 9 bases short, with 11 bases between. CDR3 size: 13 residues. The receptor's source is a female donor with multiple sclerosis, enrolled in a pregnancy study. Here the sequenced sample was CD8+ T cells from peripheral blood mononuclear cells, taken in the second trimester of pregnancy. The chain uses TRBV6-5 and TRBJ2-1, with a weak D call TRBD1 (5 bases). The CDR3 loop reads CASSYQLRGEQFF. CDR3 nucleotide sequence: TGTGCCAGCAGTTACCAGCTTAGGGGTGAGCAGTTCTTC.